This TCR beta chain was retrieved from a study of cytomegalovirus exposure and HLA in healthy donors. The PCR employed 60 Vbeta primers together with 13 Jbeta primers. Profiled with immunoSEQ multiplex PCR; TCRdb holds only in-frame clones, not every one. The sample yields roughly 140,000 clones, more than 65% seen once. The trim removed 0 bases at V and 3 bases at J, leaving 6 bases unmatched. The germline V gene has CDR1 PRHDT and CDR2 FYEKMQ (reference sequence). The CDR3 covers 16 residues. Of note for this clone: The antigen remains undetermined.

Study results and limitations: According to a later analysis, donors in an Asian-associated ancestry cluster reportedly had fewer N-insertions than the approximately 670-donor mean.

The chain combines TRBV13 with TRBJ2-7; TRBD2 aligns across 9 bases. The source is a man younger than 40 in good health and CMV-seropositive. The specimen was PBMCs. Written as DNA, the CDR3 is TGTGCCAGCAGCTTAGGAGGCCTAGCGGGGAGCTACGAGCAGTACTTC. Its translation: CASSLGGLAGSYEQYF. Full variable domain (missing parts from reference TRBV13 and TRBJ2-7): AAGVIQSPRHLIKEKRETATLKCYPIPRHDTVYWYQQGPGQDPQFLISFYEKMQSDKGSIPDRFSAQQFSDYHSELNMSSLELGDSALYFCASSLGGLAGSYEQYFGPGTRLTVT.